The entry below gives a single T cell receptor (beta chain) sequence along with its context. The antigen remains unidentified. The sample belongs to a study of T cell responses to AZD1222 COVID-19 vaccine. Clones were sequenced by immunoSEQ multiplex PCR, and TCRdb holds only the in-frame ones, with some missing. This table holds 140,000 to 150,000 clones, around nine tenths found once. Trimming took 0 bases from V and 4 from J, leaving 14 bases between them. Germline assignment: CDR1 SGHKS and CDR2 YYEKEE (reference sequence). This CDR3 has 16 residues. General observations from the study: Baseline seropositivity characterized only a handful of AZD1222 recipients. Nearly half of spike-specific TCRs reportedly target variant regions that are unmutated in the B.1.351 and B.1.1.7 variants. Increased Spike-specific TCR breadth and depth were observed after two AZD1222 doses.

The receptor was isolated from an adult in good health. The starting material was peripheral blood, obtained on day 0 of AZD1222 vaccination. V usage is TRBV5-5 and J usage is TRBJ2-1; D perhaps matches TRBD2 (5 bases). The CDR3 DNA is TGTGCCAGCAGCTTGGATGGCGGGCTGCGGTACAATGAGCAGTTCTTC. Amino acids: CASSLDGGLRYNEQFF.